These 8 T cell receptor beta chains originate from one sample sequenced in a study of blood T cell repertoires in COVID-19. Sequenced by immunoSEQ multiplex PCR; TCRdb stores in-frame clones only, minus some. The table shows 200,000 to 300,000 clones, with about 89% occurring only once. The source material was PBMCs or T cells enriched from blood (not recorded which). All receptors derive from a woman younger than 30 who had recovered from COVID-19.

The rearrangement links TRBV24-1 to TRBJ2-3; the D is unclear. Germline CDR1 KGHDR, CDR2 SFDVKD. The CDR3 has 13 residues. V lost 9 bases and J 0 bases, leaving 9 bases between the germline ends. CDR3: CATGRTSTDTQYF. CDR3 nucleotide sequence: TGTGCCACCGGGCGAACTAGCACAGATACGCAGTATTTT.

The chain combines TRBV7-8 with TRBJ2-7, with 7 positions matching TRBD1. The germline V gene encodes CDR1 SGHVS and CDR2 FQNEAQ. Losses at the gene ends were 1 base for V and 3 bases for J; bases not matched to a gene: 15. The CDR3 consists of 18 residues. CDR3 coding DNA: TGTGCCAGCAGCTTAGACAGGGGAGCCGCTACCCCCTTCTACGAGCAGTACTTC. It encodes CASSLDRGAATPFYEQYF.

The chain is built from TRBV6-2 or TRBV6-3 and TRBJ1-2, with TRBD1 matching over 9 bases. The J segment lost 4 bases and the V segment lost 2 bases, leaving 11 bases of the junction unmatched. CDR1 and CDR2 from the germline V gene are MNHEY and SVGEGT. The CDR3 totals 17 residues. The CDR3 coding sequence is TGTGCCAGCAGTTACCCCCCTTCTCAGGACAGGGGCTATGGCTACACCTTC. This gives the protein CASSYPPSQDRGYGYTF.

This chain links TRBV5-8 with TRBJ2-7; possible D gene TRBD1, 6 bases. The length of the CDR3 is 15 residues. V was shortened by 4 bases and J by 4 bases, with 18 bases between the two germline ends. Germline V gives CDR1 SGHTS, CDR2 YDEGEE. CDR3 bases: TGTGCCAGCAGCCTACCCCGGGACAACATTTACGAGCAGTACTTC. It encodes CASSLPRDNIYEQYF.

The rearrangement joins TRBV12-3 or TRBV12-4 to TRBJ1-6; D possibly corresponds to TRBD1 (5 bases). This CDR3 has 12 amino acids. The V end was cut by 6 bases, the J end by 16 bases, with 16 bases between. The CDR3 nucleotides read TGTGCCAGCAGGGAATTTCAGGGCGAACTCCACTTT. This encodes CASREFQGELHF.

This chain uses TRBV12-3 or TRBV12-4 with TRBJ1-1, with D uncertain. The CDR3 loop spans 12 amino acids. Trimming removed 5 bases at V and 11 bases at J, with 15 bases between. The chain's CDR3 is CASSPIREMAFF. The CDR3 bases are TGTGCCAGCAGTCCAATAAGGGAGATGGCTTTCTTT.

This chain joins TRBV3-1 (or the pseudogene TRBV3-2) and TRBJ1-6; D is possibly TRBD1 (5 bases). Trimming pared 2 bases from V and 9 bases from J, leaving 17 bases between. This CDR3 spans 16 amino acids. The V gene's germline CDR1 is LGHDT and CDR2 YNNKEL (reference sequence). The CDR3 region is CASSQPQAGIGSPLHF. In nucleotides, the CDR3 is TGTGCCAGCAGCCAACCCCAAGCAGGGATCGGTTCACCCCTCCACTTT.

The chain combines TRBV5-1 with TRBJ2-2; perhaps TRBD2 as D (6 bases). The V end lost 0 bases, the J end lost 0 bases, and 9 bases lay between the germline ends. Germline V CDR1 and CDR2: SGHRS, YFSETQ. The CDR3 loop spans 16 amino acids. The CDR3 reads CASSLVGGSNTGELFF. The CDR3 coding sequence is TGCGCCAGCAGCTTGGTTGGGGGGTCGAACACCGGGGAGCTGTTTTTT.